The 27 T cell receptor beta chains listed next were all sequenced from one sample in a study of blood T cell repertoires in COVID-19. The assay was immunoSEQ multiplex PCR, and TCRdb's table has in-frame clones only and misses some. The profile covers 330,000 or so clones, with roughly 86% appearing a single time and about 0.94% taken by the ten largest. Material: PBMCs or T cells enriched from blood (not recorded which). The receptors were sampled from a young woman who had been exposed to COVID-19.

The chain uses TRBV19 and TRBJ2-5; TRBD2 matches 9 bases. CDR3 length: 15 amino acids. Germline CDR1 and CDR2: LNHDA and SQIVND (reference sequence). J was trimmed by 3 bases and V by 0 bases; bases with no gene match: 2. The CDR3 reads CASSIDRLAEETQYF. CDR3 in DNA: TGTGCCAGTAGTATAGATCGACTAGCGGAAGAGACCCAGTACTTC.

This clone is a singleton in its sample. The rearrangement joins TRBV2 to TRBJ1-2; D may be TRBD1 (5 bases). There are 12 residues in the CDR3. Trimming cost V 7 bases and J 6 bases, with 12 bases left between them. CDR1 SNHLY and CDR2 FYNNEI come from the germline V gene. The CDR3 DNA is TGTGCCAGCAATGGAGGGGACGATGGCTACACCTTC. Protein sequence: CASNGGDDGYTF.

The chain links TRBV14 to TRBJ1-6, with a possible D match to TRBD1 (5 bases). The CDR3 contains 15 residues. CDR1 SGHDN and CDR2 FVKESK come from the germline V gene. Trimming cost V 1 base and J 6 bases, with 10 bases left between them. CDR3 residues: CASSQGGTLNSPLHF. The CDR3 DNA reads TGTGCCAGCAGCCAAGGGGGGACTCTTAATTCACCCCTCCACTTT.

The CDR3 spells CATGGDPTNEQFF. In DNA form, the CDR3 reads TGTGCCACCGGGGGGGACCCAACCAATGAGCAGTTCTTC. This chain links TRBV15 with TRBJ2-1; 7 nucleotides match TRBD2. The ends lost 8 bases at V and 6 bases at J; junction bases unmatched: 7. CDR3 length: 13 residues. The germline gives CDR1 LNHNV, CDR2 YYDKDF (reference sequence). The entire variable domain, with the rest obtained from reference TRBV15 and TRBJ2-1, is as follows: DAMVIQNPRYQVTQFGKPVTLSCSQTLNHNVMYWYQQKSSQAPKLLFHYYDKDFNNEADTPDNFQSRRPNTSFCFLDIRSPGLGDTAMYLCATGGDPTNEQFFGPGTRLTVL.

The chain combines TRBV5-4 with TRBJ2-7, with D possibly TRBD2 on 6 matching bases. Trimming left V 4 bases short and J 0 bases short, with 14 bases between. The CDR3 loop spans 15 amino acids. Germline CDR1 reads SGHNT; CDR2 reads YYREEE (reference sequence). CDR3 sequence: CASSTSSAISYEQYF. The CDR3 DNA sequence: TGTGCCAGCAGCACCTCTAGCGCCATCTCCTACGAGCAGTACTTC.

This chain uses TRBV5-1 with TRBJ2-7; 7 bases are shared with TRBD2. Looked up from germline, CDR1 is SGHRS and CDR2 is YFSETQ. The V and J ends lost 0 bases and 6 bases, in that order; junction bases with no gene match: 6. This CDR3 contains 14 residues. The CDR3 DNA reads TGCGCCAGCAGCTTGGGCACATGGGGGGGCGAGCAGTACTTC. Translation gives CASSLGTWGGEQYF.

V gene TRBV28 combines with J gene TRBJ2-7; a possible D gene is TRBD2 (7 bases). Trimming removed 8 bases at V and 6 bases at J, with 20 bases between. There are 14 residues in the CDR3. Germline-derived CDR1 and CDR2 are MDHEN and SYDVKM. CDR3 residues: CASHTGGGVFEQYF. CDR3 nucleotide sequence: TGTGCCAGCCACACGGGCGGGGGCGTTTTCGAGCAGTACTTC.

The genes are TRBV12-5 and TRBJ2-1, with TRBD2 matching over 9 bases. Germline lookup yields CDR1 LGHNT and CDR2 FRNRAP. V lost 0 bases to trimming and J lost 9 bases; unmatched junction nucleotides: 12. The CDR3 has 17 residues. CDR3 nucleotides: TGTGCTAGTGGTTTGGTTGCTGGTGTGGGACTAGCTCTTGAGCAGTTCTTC. Encoded protein: CASGLVAGVGLALEQFF.

The chain employs TRBV7-7 and TRBJ2-7; weak D call: TRBD1 (6 bases). Between the trimmed V and J ends, which lost 5 bases and 4 bases, there was a span of 15 bases. Germline CDR1 reads SSHAT; CDR2 reads FNYEAQ (reference sequence). The CDR3 contains 14 residues. For the CDR3, the DNA is TGTGCCAGCAGCCTAAAGAAGGGGGAGTACGAGCAGTACTTC. Its translation is CASSLKKGEYEQYF.

This chain joins TRBV5-6 and TRBJ2-1; 10 bases are shared with TRBD2. The V and J ends lost 0 bases and 7 bases, in that order; junction bases with no gene match: 10. Germline CDR1 and CDR2: SGHDT and YYEEEE. The length of the CDR3 is 17 residues. CDR3 sequence (DNA): TGTGCCAGCAGCTTGGGCCCTAGCGGGAGCCACGGGAATGAGCAGTTCTTC. Residues: CASSLGPSGSHGNEQFF.

The chain combines TRBV18 with TRBJ2-1; 11 bases map to TRBD2. Germline V gene lookup returns CDR1 KGHSH and CDR2 LQKENI. The CDR3 extends over 15 amino acids. Losses at the gene ends were 3 bases for V and 8 bases for J; bases not matched to a gene: 6. CDR3 residues: CASSPRLAGIYEQFF. The CDR3 DNA is TGTGCCAGCTCACCTAGACTAGCGGGAATCTATGAGCAGTTCTTC.

This chain connects TRBV10-3 to TRBJ2-7; 11 bases map to TRBD2. There are 16 residues in the CDR3. Germline CDR1 ENHRY, CDR2 SYGVKD. The J segment lost 3 bases and the V segment lost 3 bases, leaving 7 bases of the junction unmatched. CDR3 nucleotide sequence: TGTGCCATCAGTGAATCACTAGCGGGAGAGGGCTACGAGCAGTACTTC. This translates into CAISESLAGEGYEQYF.

The J gene is TRBJ2-4, the V gene TRBV11-2; D is perhaps TRBD1 (6 bases). Germline V gene data show CDR1 as SGHAT and CDR2 as FQNNGV. This CDR3 is built from 16 residues. Deletions cut 5 bases from V and 0 bases from J, with 14 bases between. In DNA, the CDR3 is TGTGCCAGCAGCCGGTGGGGGCCCGCAGCCAAAAACATTCAGTACTTC. Amino acids: CASSRWGPAAKNIQYF.

V and J are TRBV2 and TRBJ2-7; no clear D. V was shortened by 10 bases and J by 1 base, with 14 bases between the two germline ends. In germline, CDR1 is SNHLY, CDR2 FYNNEI. This CDR3 contains 13 residues. The CDR3 sequence is CATLGDGSYEQYF. The CDR3 DNA reads as TGTGCCACCTTAGGAGACGGTTCCTACGAGCAGTACTTC.

The DNA of the CDR3 is TGTGCCAGCAGCGTAGCGGGAGCGGGGCCAGATACGCAGTATTTT. Amino acids: CASSVAGAGPDTQYF. The chain links TRBV9 to TRBJ2-3; 7 bases fit TRBD2. With 0 bases clipped from V and 4 bases from J, the junction kept 5 bases outside the gene matches. Germline V lookup: CDR1 SGDLS, CDR2 YYNGEE. CDR3 length equals 15 residues.

The chain couples TRBV7-6 to TRBJ1-6; 9 bases align to TRBD1. V dropped 1 base and J dropped 10; count of bases not matched to a gene: 5. CDR1 and CDR2 (germline): SGHVS, FNYEAQ. The CDR3 has 15 amino acids. The CDR3 DNA is TGTGCCAGCAGCTTAGTGGGACAGGGCGGGTCACCCCTCCACTTT. Translation gives CASSLVGQGGSPLHF.

The chain joins TRBV5-1 to TRBJ1-4, with 8 bases aligning to TRBD1. V gave up 4 bases and J gave up 4 bases; unmatched junction bases: 3. CDR3 length equals 14 residues. In germline, CDR1 is SGHRS, CDR2 YFSETQ. The CDR3 reads CASSPGGLNEKLFF. CDR3 nucleotides: TGCGCCAGCAGCCCAGGGGGCCTTAATGAAAAACTGTTTTTT.

This chain uses TRBV29-1 with TRBJ2-7; the match to TRBD1 covers 7 bases. The CDR3 length is 18 residues. The junction had 22 bases not matched to a gene; V was cut back by 6 bases and J by 2 bases. Germline-derived CDR1 and CDR2 are SQVTM and ANQGSEA. CDR3 bases: TGCAGCGTCGGTAAATCCATTGCCAGGGACAGAATTACCTACGAGCAGTACTTC. It encodes CSVGKSIARDRITYEQYF.

CDR3 sequence reads: CASSSGTGILNEQFF. For the CDR3, the DNA is TGTGCCAGCAGCTCTGGGACAGGGATTCTCAATGAGCAGTTCTTC. This chain connects TRBV7-9 to TRBJ2-1, with 9 bases identical to TRBD1. Germline V gene lookup returns CDR1 SEHNR and CDR2 FQNEAQ (reference sequence). After removal of 4 bases from V and 6 bases from J, the junction contained 7 bases not matched to a gene. The CDR3 runs to 15 residues.

Written as DNA, the CDR3 is TGTGCCAGCAGCCAAGCCCCTCCGGCGACCCCGGGGGTTCAGCCCCAGCATTTT. Translated: CASSQAPPATPGVQPQHF. This sequence joins TRBV3-1 (or the pseudogene TRBV3-2) and TRBJ1-5; possibly TRBD1 for D (5 bases). The CDR3 runs 18 residues. V dropped 1 base and J dropped 6 bases, with 22 bases sitting between them. Germline-derived CDR1 and CDR2 are LGHDT and YNNKEL (reference sequence).

J is TRBJ1-2 and V is TRBV19; TRBD1 is a possible D gene (5 bases). The CDR3 is made up of 14 amino acids. Germline V gene sequence: CDR1 LNHDA, CDR2 SQIVND (reference sequence). V was shortened by 4 bases and J by 3 bases, with 12 bases between the two germline ends. The DNA of the CDR3 is TGTGCCAGTAGTAAAGGCAGGGCGGACTATGGCTACACCTTC. Amino acid sequence: CASSKGRADYGYTF. Full variable domain (remainder filled in from reference TRBV19 and TRBJ1-2): DGGITQSPKYLFRKEGQNVTLSCEQNLNHDAMYWYRQDPGQGLRLIYYSQIVNDFQKGDIAEGYSVSREKKESFPLTVTSAQKNPTAFYLCASSKGRADYGYTFGSGTRLTVV.

This chain links TRBV19 with TRBJ2-1; 13 bases fit TRBD2. Germline CDR1 is LNHDA and CDR2 is SQIVND (reference sequence). The ends lost 2 bases at V and 0 bases at J; junction bases unmatched: 7. The CDR3 consists of 19 residues. In DNA form, the CDR3 reads TGTGCCAGTAGTATAACTAGCGGGAGGGTCCACGGCTCCTACAATGAGCAGTTCTTC. Protein: CASSITSGRVHGSYNEQFF.

This clone appeared a single time. This chain connects TRBV9 to TRBJ2-1; 9 bases are shared with TRBD2. V shed 0 bases and J 4 bases; nucleotides not matched to a gene: 2. The CDR3 loop spans 15 amino acids. Germline CDR1 reads SGDLS; CDR2 reads YYNGEE. The CDR3 protein is CASSVGAGGYNEQFF. In nucleotides, the CDR3 is TGTGCCAGCAGCGTAGGTGCGGGAGGGTACAATGAGCAGTTCTTC. Full variable domain (rest looked up from reference TRBV9 and TRBJ2-1): DSGVTQTPKHLITATGQRVTLRCSPRSGDLSVYWYQQSLDQGLQFLIQYYNGEERAKGNILERFSAQQFPDLHSELNLSSLELGDSALYFCASSVGAGGYNEQFFGPGTRLTVL.

This chain connects TRBV7-3 to TRBJ1-5, with D maybe TRBD1 (6 bases). The CDR3 runs to 15 residues. Between the trimmed V and J ends, which lost 5 bases and 5 bases, there was a span of 16 bases. CDR1 is SGHTA and CDR2 is FQGTGA in the germline V gene. Here the CDR3 reads CASSLWGGGDQPQHF. For the CDR3, the DNA is TGTGCCAGCAGCCTCTGGGGGGGCGGCGATCAGCCCCAGCATTTT.

V and J are TRBV19 and TRBJ2-7; 9 bases line up with TRBD2. Losses at the gene ends were 6 bases for V and 7 bases for J; bases not matched to a gene: 16. The CDR3 is made up of 16 amino acids. Germline lookup yields CDR1 LNHDA and CDR2 SQIVND (reference sequence). CDR3 amino acids: CASRSGGASGVGEQYF. The DNA for the CDR3 is TGTGCCAGTAGAAGCGGCGGTGCTAGCGGGGTCGGGGAGCAGTACTTC.

On this clone itself: One end of the junction fails to match germline, which may point to a read error. The rearrangement joins TRBV7-7 to TRBJ2-5; D unclear. This CDR3 comprises 14 residues. Germline CDR1 is SSHAT and CDR2 is FNYEAQ (reference sequence). In nucleotides, the CDR3 is TGTGCTAGCAGCTTAGGTCCCTACCAAGAGACCCAGTACTTC. It codes for CASSLGPYQETQYF.

The chain combines TRBV27 with TRBJ2-3, with 7 nucleotides matching TRBD2. The CDR3 consists of 16 residues. Trimming took 4 bases from V and 3 from J; bases not matched to a gene: 10. Germline assignment: CDR1 MNHEY and CDR2 SMNVEV (reference sequence). CDR3 in amino acids: CASSSLYLGGTDTQYF. DNA for the CDR3: TGTGCCAGCAGTTCCCTCTACCTCGGGGGGACAGATACGCAGTATTTT.